These T cell receptor beta chains were read from a single sample in a study of CD8 T cells in ankylosing spondylitis. TCRdb used MiXCR to reprocess the 5' RACE reads, holding one entry per CDR3 protein. The sample carries 700,000 or so distinct CDR3 sequences, around 20% recorded once. The material sequenced was blood, either unsorted or a sorted T cell fraction (not recorded which). The source of these receptors is a male donor with ankylosing spondylitis. CDR3s include the opening cysteine and the closing phenylalanine or tryptophan. D genes are given only for firm matches. The size field is filled for only some rows; it gives once, few, many or a size class.

abundance,d_gene,v_gene,j_gene,CDR3aa,CDR3nt
NA,NA,TRBV20-1,TRBJ1-3,CSAREGGNTIYF,TGCAGTGCTAGGGAGGGAGGAAACACCATATATTTT
NA,NA,TRBV7-6,TRBJ1-1,CASSPIPDGPFEAFF,TGTGCCAGCAGCCCCATCCCCGACGGACCATTTGAAGCTTTCTTT
NA,NA,TRBV7-8,TRBJ2-7,CASSSPGQELHEQYF,TGTGCCAGCAGCTCACCGGGGCAGGAGCTCCACGAGCAGTACTTC
NA,NA,TRBV7-8,TRBJ2-7,CASSLELAASYEQYF,TGTGCCAGCAGCTTAGAGTTGGCAGCCTCCTACGAGCAGTACTTC
few,TRBD2,TRBV5-1,TRBJ2-1,CASSGNSGRGFEQFF,TGCGCCAGCAGCGGGAATAGCGGGAGAGGCTTTGAGCAGTTCTTC
few,NA,TRBV9,TRBJ2-3,CASSVESDTQYF,TGTGCCAGCAGCGTAGAGTCTGATACGCAGTATTTT
NA,NA,TRBV20-1,TRBJ1-1,CSATDVGKRKLAFF,TGCAGTGCTACAGATGTTGGAAAACGGAAGTTAGCTTTCTTT
few,TRBD1,TRBV5-5,TRBJ1-1,CASSFYDRVNTEAFF,TGTGCCAGCAGCTTTTACGACAGGGTGAACACTGAAGCTTTCTTT
NA,NA,TRBV7-2,TRBJ2-3,CASSFQVLDRPNF,TGTGCCAGCAGCTTTCAGGTCCTTGACAGACCCAATTTT
few,TRBD2,TRBV7-9,TRBJ2-3,CASSLKGLAGGQKQYF,TGTGCCAGCAGCCTTAAGGGGCTAGCGGGGGGGCAAAAGCAGTATTTT
few,NA,TRBV29-1,TRBJ1-1,CSVEVSGDTEAFF,TGCAGCGTTGAAGTAAGCGGGGACACTGAAGCTTTCTTT
NA,TRBD1,TRBV20-1,TRBJ1-2,CSAKSGGAVYGYTF,TGCAGTGCTAAGTCAGGGGGCGCGGTCTATGGCTACACCTTC
NA,NA,TRBV20-1,TRBJ2-1,CSARSGYNEQFF,TGCAGTGCTAGATCAGGGTACAATGAGCAGTTCTTC
few,NA,TRBV20-1,TRBJ2-7,CSAPRDRYYEQYF,TGCAGTGCTCCTCGGGACCGCTACTACGAGCAGTACTTC
NA,TRBD2,TRBV5-5,TRBJ2-1,CASSLVTSAYNEQFF,TGTGCCAGCAGCTTGGTGACTAGCGCTTACAATGAGCAGTTCTTC
NA,NA,TRBV12-3/TRBV12-4,TRBJ2-3,CASSNVVRDGSDTQYF,TGTGCCAGCAGTAACGTTGTTCGGGATGGGTCAGATACGCAGTATTTT
NA,TRBD1,TRBV5-4,TRBJ2-7,CASSSGQGPPYEQYF,TGTGCCAGCAGCTCCGGACAGGGACCGCCCTACGAGCAGTACTTC
many,TRBD1,TRBV12-3/TRBV12-4,TRBJ1-1,CASSEQGARTEAFF,TGTGCCAGCAGTGAACAGGGGGCGAGGACTGAAGCTTTCTTT
few,TRBD2,TRBV12-3/TRBV12-4,TRBJ2-5,CASTHRDYFETQYF,TGTGCCAGCACCCACCGGGACTACTTCGAGACCCAGTACTTC
few,NA,TRBV30,TRBJ1-2,CAWRHMGGWYGYTF,TGTGCCTGGAGGCATATGGGGGGTTGGTATGGCTACACCTTC
few,NA,TRBV29-1,TRBJ1-2,CSVEAPGHYGYTF,TGCAGCGTTGAAGCTCCGGGCCACTATGGCTACACCTTC
NA,NA,TRBV6-5,TRBJ2-3,CASSYSQADTQYF,TGTGCCAGCAGTTACTCCCAGGCAGATACGCAGTATTTT
NA,NA,TRBV9,TRBJ2-7,CASSVSPEGSYEQYF,TGTGCCAGCAGCGTATCTCCGGAGGGCTCCTACGAGCAGTACTTC
few,NA,TRBV15,TRBJ1-5,CATSNQGNQPQHF,TGTGCCACCAGCAACCAGGGGAACCAGCCCCAGCATTTT
few,TRBD2,TRBV12-3/TRBV12-4,TRBJ2-1,CASKPTSGNANEQFF,TGTGCCAGCAAACCGACTAGCGGGAATGCCAATGAGCAGTTCTTC
few,TRBD1,TRBV5-1,TRBJ1-2,CASSWTGFGYTF,TGCGCCAGCAGCTGGACAGGGTTTGGCTACACCTTC
many,TRBD1,TRBV12-3/TRBV12-4,TRBJ2-2,CASSLRDRGKTGELFF,TGTGCCAGCAGTTTACGTGACAGGGGGAAGACCGGGGAGCTGTTTTTT
few,NA,TRBV20-1,TRBJ2-7,CSARDPEQSSYEQYF,TGCAGTGCTAGAGATCCGGAACAGAGCTCCTACGAGCAGTACTTC
NA,NA,TRBV19,TRBJ2-1,CASKDYYNEQFF,TGTGCCAGCAAGGACTACTACAATGAGCAGTTCTTC
few,NA,TRBV12-3/TRBV12-4,TRBJ1-3,CASAWKRNTIYF,TGTGCCAGCGCTTGGAAGAGAAACACCATATATTTT
many,TRBD2,TRBV20-1,TRBJ2-2,CSARLAANTGELFF,TGCAGTGCTCGACTAGCAGCGAACACCGGGGAGCTGTTTTTT
few,NA,TRBV20-1,TRBJ1-6,CSARNSGNNSPLHF,TGCAGTGCTAGAAACTCCGGAAATAATTCACCCCTCCACTTT
NA,NA,TRBV6-5,TRBJ1-4,CATGRRGEKLFF,TGTGCCACCGGACGGAGGGGTGAAAAACTGTTTTTT
NA,NA,TRBV19,TRBJ1-5,CASSIRGSSNQPQHF,TGTGCCAGTAGTATACGAGGGAGCAGCAATCAGCCCCAGCATTTT
NA,NA,TRBV3-1,TRBJ1-5,CASSHHGGNQPQHF,TGTGCCAGCAGCCATCATGGCGGCAATCAGCCCCAGCATTTT
NA,NA,TRBV5-6,TRBJ2-7,CASSDFSYEQYF,TGTGCCAGCAGCGACTTCTCCTACGAGCAGTACTTC
NA,NA,TRBV28,TRBJ2-5,CASKVPGVETQYF,TGTGCCAGCAAGGTTCCAGGGGTAGAGACCCAGTACTTC
few,NA,TRBV20-1,TRBJ2-7,CSARDISRSSYEQYF,TGCAGTGCTAGAGATATCAGCAGGAGCTCCTACGAGCAGTACTTC
many,NA,TRBV9,TRBJ2-3,CASSVEGRNSDTQYF,TGTGCCAGCAGCGTAGAGGGCAGGAACTCAGATACGCAGTATTTT
NA,TRBD2,TRBV2,TRBJ2-2,CASNPLAGGTGELFF,TGTGCCAGCAATCCCCTAGCGGGAGGGACAGGGGAGCTGTTTTTT
few,TRBD2,TRBV4-1,TRBJ2-5,CASSQDGGAGETQYF,TGCGCCAGCAGCCAAGACGGGGGGGCCGGTGAGACCCAGTACTTC
few,TRBD2,TRBV9,TRBJ2-7,CASSGTPGLAGGGEQYF,TGTGCCAGCAGCGGCACACCGGGACTAGCGGGAGGTGGCGAGCAGTACTTC
few,NA,TRBV24-1,TRBJ2-3,CATGATSTDTQYF,TGTGCCACCGGGGCGACTAGCACAGATACGCAGTATTTT
once,TRBD2,TRBV20-1,TRBJ2-3,CSTTSGRAVDTQYF,TGCAGTACAACTAGCGGGAGGGCCGTAGATACGCAGTATTTT
NA,NA,TRBV5-1,TRBJ2-1,CASSLEGLGQFF,TGCGCCAGCAGCTTGGAAGGCCTCGGGCAGTTCTTC